This T cell receptor beta chain was identified in a study of blood T cell repertoires in COVID-19. Study background: Specimens from acute and convalescent COVID-19 originated in the United States, Italy and Spain.

Trimming took 5 bases from V and 0 from J, leaving 5 bases between them. The CDR3 loop spans 14 amino acids. Germline lookup yields CDR1 ENHRY and CDR2 SYGVKD. This clone was counted a single time. Original methodology: Estimates of nucleated cell counts were drawn from the amplification of reference gene primers. The table came from immunoSEQ multiplex PCR; TCRdb's copy has only in-frame clones and leaves some out. V and J calls and clone size are copied from that table; D and trimming were computed from the DNA. The table includes 300,000 to 400,000 clones, roughly 90% detected once. The V and J genes are TRBV10-3 and TRBJ1-6; no reliable D call. The source is a young man with COVID-19, enrolled during active disease. Sequencing was performed on peripheral blood. This chain's CDR3 is CAISRSSYNSPLHF. CDR3 nucleotides: TGTGCCATCAGTCGGAGCTCCTATAATTCACCCCTCCACTTT.